Sequencing of this TCR beta chain was carried out in a study of regulatory T cells in long-lasting Graves disease. TCR beta libraries were built with iRepertoire HTBI primers and Arm-PCR of CDR3 regions. TCRdb analysed the multiplex PCR reads with MiXCR anew, one entry per CDR3 protein. Altogether 200,000 to 250,000 distinct CDR3 sequences are present, 18% being singletons, with the ten largest covering approximately 20%. Germline CDR1 is SEHNR and CDR2 is FQNEAQ (reference sequence). V dropped 6 bases and J dropped 5 bases, with 13 bases sitting between them. This CDR3 region has 13 residues. Time point indicated: newly diagnosed GD, antithyroid drugs for less than 3 months. PBMC-derived RNA was used for the TCR library. Peripheral blood, around 10 milliliters of it, was drawn into EDTA tubes.

The rearrangement links TRBV7-9 to TRBJ2-5; D is possibly TRBD2 (6 bases). This TCR derives from a female donor with Graves disease. This sample comprised peripheral blood mononuclear cells (PBMCs), obtained at new diagnosis, from a patient treated with antithyroid drugs. In nucleotides, the CDR3 is TGTGCCAGCAGACCGAAAAGCGGGGAGACCCAGTACTTC. Encoded protein: CASRPKSGETQYF.